This T cell receptor (beta chain) was sequenced during a study of Graves' ophthalmopathy and Graves' hyperthyroidism. Moderate-to-severe activity, CAS at least 3, NOSPECS at least 4 and duration under 3 months characterized donors with ophthalmopathy. Exclusion criteria comprised other autoimmune diseases, uncontrolled infections, pregnancy or lactation in patients. Symptoms, serum thyroxine and TRAb, thyroid ultrasound, and orbital computed tomography formed the diagnostic basis. The authors amplified TCR beta CDR3 regions, and they did so from RNA transcripts for repertoire sequencing. First-round RT-PCR employed HTBI primers, with a second-round multiplex PCR after it. One entry per CDR3 protein, called by TCRdb with MiXCR from the multiplex PCR reads. The data contain over 45,000 distinct CDR3 sequences, around 45% of them singletons. For this clonotype: Its target is not known.

The CDR3 consists of 13 residues. Germline CDR1 reads DFQATT; CDR2 reads SNEGSKA (reference sequence). V lost 4 bases to trimming and J lost 7 bases; unmatched junction nucleotides: 9. Study-level points and caveats: Blood samples also showed most expanded thyroid clonotypes exceeding 0.001 frequency.

The specimen was peripheral blood. This chain links TRBV20-1 with TRBJ2-7, with 8 bases that match TRBD2. The origin of this receptor is an adult man with Graves' ophthalmopathy. CDR3 DNA: TGCAGTGCTACCATAACCGGGACTAGTGAGCAGTACTTC. This codes for CSATITGTSEQYF.